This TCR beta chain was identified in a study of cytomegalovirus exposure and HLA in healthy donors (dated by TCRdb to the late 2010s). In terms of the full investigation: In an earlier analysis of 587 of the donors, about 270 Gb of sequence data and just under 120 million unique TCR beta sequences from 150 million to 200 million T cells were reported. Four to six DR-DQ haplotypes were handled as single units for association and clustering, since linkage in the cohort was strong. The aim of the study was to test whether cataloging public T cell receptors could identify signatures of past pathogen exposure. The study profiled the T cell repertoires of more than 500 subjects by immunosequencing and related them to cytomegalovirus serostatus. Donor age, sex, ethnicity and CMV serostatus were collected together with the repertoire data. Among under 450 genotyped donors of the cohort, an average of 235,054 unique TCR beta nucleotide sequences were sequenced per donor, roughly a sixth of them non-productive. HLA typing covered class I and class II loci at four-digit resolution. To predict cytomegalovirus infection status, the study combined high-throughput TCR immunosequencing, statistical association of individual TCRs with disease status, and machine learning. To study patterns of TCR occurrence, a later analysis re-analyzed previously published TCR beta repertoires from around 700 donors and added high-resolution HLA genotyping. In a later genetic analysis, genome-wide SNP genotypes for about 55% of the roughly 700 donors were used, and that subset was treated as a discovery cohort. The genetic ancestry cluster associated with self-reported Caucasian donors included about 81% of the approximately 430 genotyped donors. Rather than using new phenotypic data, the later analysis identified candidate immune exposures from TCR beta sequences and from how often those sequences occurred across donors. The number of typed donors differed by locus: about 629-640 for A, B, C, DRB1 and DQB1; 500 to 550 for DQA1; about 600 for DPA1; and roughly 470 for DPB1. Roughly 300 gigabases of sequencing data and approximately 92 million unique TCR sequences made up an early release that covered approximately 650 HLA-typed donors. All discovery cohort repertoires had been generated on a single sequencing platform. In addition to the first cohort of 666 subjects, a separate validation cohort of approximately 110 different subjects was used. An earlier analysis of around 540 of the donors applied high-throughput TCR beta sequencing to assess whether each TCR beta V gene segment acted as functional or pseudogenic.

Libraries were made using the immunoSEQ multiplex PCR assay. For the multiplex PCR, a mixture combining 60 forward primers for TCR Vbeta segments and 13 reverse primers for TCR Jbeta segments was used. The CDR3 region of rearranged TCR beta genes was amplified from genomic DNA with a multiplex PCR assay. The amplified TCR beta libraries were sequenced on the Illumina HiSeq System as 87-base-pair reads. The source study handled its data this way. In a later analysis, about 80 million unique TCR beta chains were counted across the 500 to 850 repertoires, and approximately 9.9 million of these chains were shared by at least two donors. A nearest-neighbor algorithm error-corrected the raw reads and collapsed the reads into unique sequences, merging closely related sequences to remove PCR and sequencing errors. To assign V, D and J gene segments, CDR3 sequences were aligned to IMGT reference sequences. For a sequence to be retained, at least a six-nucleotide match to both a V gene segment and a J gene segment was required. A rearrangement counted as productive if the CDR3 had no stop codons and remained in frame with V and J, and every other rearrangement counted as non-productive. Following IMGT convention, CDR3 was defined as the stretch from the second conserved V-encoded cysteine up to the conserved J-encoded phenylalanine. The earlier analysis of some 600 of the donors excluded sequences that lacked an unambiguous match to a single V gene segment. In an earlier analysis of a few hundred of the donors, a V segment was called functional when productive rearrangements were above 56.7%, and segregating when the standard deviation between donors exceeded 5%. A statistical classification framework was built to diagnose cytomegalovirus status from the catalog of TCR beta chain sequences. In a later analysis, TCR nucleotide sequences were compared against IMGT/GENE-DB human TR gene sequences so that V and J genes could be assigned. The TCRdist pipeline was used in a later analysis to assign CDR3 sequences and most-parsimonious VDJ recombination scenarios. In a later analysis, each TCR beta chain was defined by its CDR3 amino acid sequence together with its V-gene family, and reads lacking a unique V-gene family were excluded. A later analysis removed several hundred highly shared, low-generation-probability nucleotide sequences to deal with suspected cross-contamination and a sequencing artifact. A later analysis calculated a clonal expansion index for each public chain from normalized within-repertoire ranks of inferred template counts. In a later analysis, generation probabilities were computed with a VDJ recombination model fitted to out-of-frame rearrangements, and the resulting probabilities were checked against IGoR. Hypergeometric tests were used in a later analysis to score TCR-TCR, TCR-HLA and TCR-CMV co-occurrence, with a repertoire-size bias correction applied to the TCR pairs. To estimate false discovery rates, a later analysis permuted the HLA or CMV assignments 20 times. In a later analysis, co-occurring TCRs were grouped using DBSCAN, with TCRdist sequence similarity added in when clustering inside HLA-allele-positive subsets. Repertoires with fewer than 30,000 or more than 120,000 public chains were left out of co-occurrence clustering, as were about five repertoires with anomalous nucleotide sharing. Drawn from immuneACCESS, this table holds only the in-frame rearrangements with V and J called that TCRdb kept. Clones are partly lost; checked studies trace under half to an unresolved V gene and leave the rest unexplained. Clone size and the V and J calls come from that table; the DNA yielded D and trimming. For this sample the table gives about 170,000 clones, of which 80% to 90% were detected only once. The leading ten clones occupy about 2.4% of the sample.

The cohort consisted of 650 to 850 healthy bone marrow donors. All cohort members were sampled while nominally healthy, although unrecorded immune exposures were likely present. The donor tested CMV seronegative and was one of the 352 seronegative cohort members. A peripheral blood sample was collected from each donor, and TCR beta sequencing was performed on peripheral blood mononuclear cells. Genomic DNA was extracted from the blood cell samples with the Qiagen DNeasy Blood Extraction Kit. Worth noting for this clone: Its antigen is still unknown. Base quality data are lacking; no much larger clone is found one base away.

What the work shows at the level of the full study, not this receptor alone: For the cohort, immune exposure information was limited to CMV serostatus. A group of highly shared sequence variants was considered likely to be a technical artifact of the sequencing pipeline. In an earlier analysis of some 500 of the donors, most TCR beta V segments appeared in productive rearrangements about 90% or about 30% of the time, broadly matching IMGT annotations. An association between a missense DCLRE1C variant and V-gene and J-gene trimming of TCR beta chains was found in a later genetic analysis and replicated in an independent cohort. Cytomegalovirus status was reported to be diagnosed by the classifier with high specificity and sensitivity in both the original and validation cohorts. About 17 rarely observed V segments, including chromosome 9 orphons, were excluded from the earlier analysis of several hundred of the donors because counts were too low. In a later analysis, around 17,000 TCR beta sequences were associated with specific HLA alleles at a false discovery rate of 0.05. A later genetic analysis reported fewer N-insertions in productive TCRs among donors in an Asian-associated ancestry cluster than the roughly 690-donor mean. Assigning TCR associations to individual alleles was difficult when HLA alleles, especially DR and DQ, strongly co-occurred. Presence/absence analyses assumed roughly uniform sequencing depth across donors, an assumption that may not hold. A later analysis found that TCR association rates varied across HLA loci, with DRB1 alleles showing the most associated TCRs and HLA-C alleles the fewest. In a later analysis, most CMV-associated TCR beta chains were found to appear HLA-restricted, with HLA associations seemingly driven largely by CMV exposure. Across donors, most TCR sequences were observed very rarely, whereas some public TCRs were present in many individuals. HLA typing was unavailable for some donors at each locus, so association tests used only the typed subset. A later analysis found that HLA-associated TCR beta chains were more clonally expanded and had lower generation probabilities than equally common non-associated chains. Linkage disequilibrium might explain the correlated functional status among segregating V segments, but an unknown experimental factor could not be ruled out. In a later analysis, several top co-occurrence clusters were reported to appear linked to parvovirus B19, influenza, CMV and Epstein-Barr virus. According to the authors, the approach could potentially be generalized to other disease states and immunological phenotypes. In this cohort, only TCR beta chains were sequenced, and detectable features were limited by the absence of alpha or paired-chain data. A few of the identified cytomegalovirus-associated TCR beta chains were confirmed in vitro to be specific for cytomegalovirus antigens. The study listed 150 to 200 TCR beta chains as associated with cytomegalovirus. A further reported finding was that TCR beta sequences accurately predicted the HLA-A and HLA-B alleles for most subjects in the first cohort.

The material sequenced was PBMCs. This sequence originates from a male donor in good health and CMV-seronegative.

The CDR3 protein sequence reads: CASRTGGEQYF. The DNA reads TGTGCCAGCCGGACAGGAGGCGAGCAGTACTTC. The sequence joins TRBV28 to TRBJ2-7, and TRBD1 matches 7 of the central bases. The germline V gene gives CDR1 as MDHEN and CDR2 as SYDVKM. From cysteine to phenylalanine, the CDR3 is 11 amino acids long. Only the CDR3 portion is preserved as DNA: 33 bases, with reading frame beginning at the first base. The junction shows trimming of 8 bases on V and 6 bases on J, and the gene matches do not reach 4 bases of it.